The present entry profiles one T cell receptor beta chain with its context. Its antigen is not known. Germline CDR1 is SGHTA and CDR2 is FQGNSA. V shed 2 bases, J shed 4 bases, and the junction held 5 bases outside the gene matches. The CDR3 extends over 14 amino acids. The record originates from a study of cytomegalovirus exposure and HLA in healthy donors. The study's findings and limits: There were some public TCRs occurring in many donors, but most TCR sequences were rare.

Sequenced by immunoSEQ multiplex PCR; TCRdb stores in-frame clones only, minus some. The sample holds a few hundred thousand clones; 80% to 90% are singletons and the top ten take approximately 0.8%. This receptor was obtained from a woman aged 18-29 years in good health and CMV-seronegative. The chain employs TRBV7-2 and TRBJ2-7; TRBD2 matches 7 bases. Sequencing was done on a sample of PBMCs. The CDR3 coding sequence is TGTGCCAGCAGCTTATCCCGACTAGCATACGAGCAGTACTTC. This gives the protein CASSLSRLAYEQYF.